Presented here are 17 T cell receptor beta chains from one specimen sequenced in a study of cytomegalovirus exposure and HLA in healthy donors. A multiplex PCR was run with 60 Vbeta primers and 13 Jbeta primers. The protocol was immunoSEQ multiplex PCR, while the TCRdb copy is restricted to in-frame clones and leaves out a portion. The table includes about 92,000 clones, 81% detected once. The sequencing input was PBMCs. The source of these receptors is a girl aged 2 to 10 in good health and CMV-seropositive.

This clone was picked up one time. The rearrangement links TRBV28 to TRBJ1-1; no clear D. Germline V gene sequence: CDR1 MDHEN, CDR2 SYDVKM. The CDR3 has 13 residues. V lost 6 bases and J 0 bases, leaving 8 bases between the germline ends. For the CDR3, the DNA is TGTGCCAGCAGGAGGGTTCTGAACACTGAAGCTTTCTTT. This encodes CASRRVLNTEAFF. The full variable domain, its missing parts supplied by reference TRBV28 and TRBJ1-1, is DVKVTQSSRYLVKRTGEKVFLECVQDMDHENMFWYRQDPGLGLRLIYFSYDVKMKEKGDIPEGYSVSREKKERFSLILESASTNQTSMYLCASRRVLNTEAFFGQGTRLTVV.

The V gene is TRBV9, the J gene TRBJ2-3; weak D call: TRBD2 (5 bases). This CDR3 has 12 residues. Trimming removed 3 bases from V and 6 bases from J, with 8 bases in between. The germline gives CDR1 SGDLS, CDR2 YYNGEE. The DNA of the CDR3 is TGTGCCAGCAGCGCCCGAGGGGATACGCAGTATTTT. The encoded protein is CASSARGDTQYF.

The V call is TRBV7-6, the J call TRBJ2-7; the match to TRBD1 covers 8 bases. Germline lookup yields CDR1 SGHVS and CDR2 FNYEAQ. V was clipped by 5 bases and J by 2 bases; unmatched bases: 5. This CDR3 contains 14 residues. The CDR3 DNA follows: TGTGCCAGCAGCCCGGGACAGGTAACCTACGAGCAGTACTTC. Protein: CASSPGQVTYEQYF.

V is TRBV19 and J is TRBJ1-1; 7 bases align to TRBD1. The V gene's germline CDR1 is LNHDA and CDR2 SQIVND (reference sequence). The V gene end was trimmed by 7 bases and the J gene end by 3 bases; junction bases not matched to a gene: 8. CDR3 size: 14 residues. CDR3 nucleotide sequence: TGTGCCAGTAATCGGCAGGGGGGAGACACTGAAGCTTTCTTT. It codes for CASNRQGGDTEAFF.

The rearrangement links TRBV2 to TRBJ1-1, with 7 bases aligning to TRBD1. V gave up 4 bases and J gave up 7 bases; unmatched junction bases: 6. The germline gives CDR1 SNHLY, CDR2 FYNNEI. The CDR3 has 13 amino acids. This chain's CDR3 is CASSADRTVEAFF. CDR3 in DNA: TGTGCCAGCAGTGCGGACAGGACAGTTGAAGCTTTCTTT.

The chain joins TRBV6-5 to TRBJ2-3, with a possible D match to TRBD2 (6 bases). The CDR3 loop spans 14 amino acids. In germline, CDR1 is MNHEY, CDR2 SVGAGI. V gave up 4 bases and J gave up 3 bases, with 11 bases separating them. Written as DNA, the CDR3 is TGTGCCAGCAGTTTCGGGAGAGGGACAGATACGCAGTATTTT. This codes for CASSFGRGTDTQYF.

The CDR3 region has the DNA TGTGCCTGGACCAGACATAGCACAGATACGCAGTATTTT. Its protein product is CAWTRHSTDTQYF. The chain combines TRBV30 with TRBJ2-3; D gene uncertain. This CDR3 is 13 amino acids long. Between the trimmed V and J ends, which lost 4 bases and 0 bases, there was a span of 8 bases. Germline V CDR1 and CDR2: GTSNPN, SVGIG (reference sequence).

This chain connects TRBV27 to TRBJ2-1; D is ambiguous. The V end was cut by 7 bases, the J end by 2 bases, with 9 bases between. CDR1 and CDR2 (germline): MNHEY, SMNVEV (reference sequence). The CDR3 is 13 amino acids. The CDR3 loop reads CASTASPYNEQFF. The DNA for the CDR3 is TGTGCCAGCACGGCTAGTCCCTACAATGAGCAGTTCTTC.

This chain connects TRBV6-1 to TRBJ2-5; perhaps TRBD1 as D (5 bases). The CDR3 is 15 residues long. Trimming cost V 5 bases and J 4 bases, with 17 bases left between them. Germline lookup yields CDR1 MNHNS and CDR2 SASEGT. CDR3 loop: CASSPGGKGRETQYF. CDR3 DNA sequence: TGTGCCAGCAGTCCAGGTGGTAAGGGGCGAGAGACCCAGTACTTC.

The chain employs TRBV19 and TRBJ1-1; D gene unclear. This CDR3 contains 12 residues. The germline V gene has CDR1 LNHDA and CDR2 SQIVND (reference sequence). The ends were cut back, 5 bases at V and 0 bases at J, with 4 bases in the middle. CDR3 in amino acids: CASSYMNTEAFF. The CDR3 DNA is TGTGCCAGTAGTTACATGAACACTGAAGCTTTCTTT.

V is TRBV5-4 and J is TRBJ2-7, with TRBD1 as a possible D gene (6 bases). CDR1 and CDR2 from the germline V gene are SGHNT and YYREEE (reference sequence). V dropped 2 bases and J dropped 1 base, with 10 bases sitting between them. The CDR3 runs 14 residues. CDR3 region: CASSFSQGSYEQYF. The CDR3, as DNA: TGTGCCAGCAGCTTCTCCCAGGGGTCCTACGAGCAGTACTTC.

The chain employs TRBV29-1 and TRBJ2-5, with TRBD1 matching 9 bases. V was pared by 6 bases and J by 2 bases, with 13 bases of the junction left unmatched. Germline V lookup: CDR1 SQVTM, CDR2 ANQGSEA. CDR3 length: 16 amino acids. CDR3 amino acids: CSVRRDRETGQETQYF. The CDR3 DNA follows: TGCAGCGTACGCCGGGACAGGGAGACAGGGCAAGAGACCCAGTACTTC. The full variable domain, in which reference TRBV29-1 and TRBJ2-5 provide the parts outside the CDR3, is SAVISQKPSRDICQRGTSLTIQCQVDSQVTMMFWYRQQPGQSLTLIATANQGSEATYESGFVIDKFPISRPNLTFSTLTVSNMSPEDSSIYLCSVRRDRETGQETQYFGPGTRLLVL.

The chain couples TRBV19 to TRBJ1-5, with 7 positions matching TRBD1. The germline gives CDR1 LNHDA, CDR2 SQIVND (reference sequence). V dropped 4 bases and J dropped 4; count of bases not matched to a gene: 10. CDR3 length: 16 amino acids. CDR3 loop: CASSTRDSPFNQPQHF. The CDR3 coding sequence is TGTGCCAGTAGTACCCGGGACAGCCCGTTTAATCAGCCCCAGCATTTT.

CDR3 sequence: CASTRQGIYEQYF. In DNA form, the CDR3 reads TGTGCCAGCACGAGACAGGGAATATACGAGCAGTACTTC. V and J are TRBV7-9 and TRBJ2-7; 7 nucleotides agree with TRBD1. V trimming: 7 bases; J trimming: 4 bases; junction bases outside the gene matches: 7. This CDR3 comprises 13 residues. Germline V gene data show CDR1 as SEHNR and CDR2 as FQNEAQ (reference sequence).

There are a few counts of this clone. The V call is TRBV5-1, the J call TRBJ1-4; D might be TRBD1 (5 bases). Trimming took off 4 bases at V and 4 bases at J, with 8 bases between the two ends. The CDR3 extends over 13 amino acids. CDR1 is SGHRS and CDR2 is YFSETQ in the germline V gene. In nucleotides, the CDR3 is TGCGCCAGCAGCGGGGCGAATAATGAAAAACTGTTTTTT. As protein: CASSGANNEKLFF.

The rearrangement joins TRBV4-2 to TRBJ2-1; TRBD2 matches at 8 bases. The length of the CDR3 is 15 residues. CDR1 LGHNA and CDR2 YNFKEQ come from the germline V gene. V trimming: 4 bases; J trimming: 7 bases; junction bases outside the gene matches: 9. Here the CDR3 DNA reads TGTGCCAGCAGCCCGCCCGGGCGGGAGGAAAATGAGCAGTTCTTC. Encoded protein: CASSPPGREENEQFF.

V and J are TRBV6-1 and TRBJ2-6; 8 bases agree with TRBD2. Looked up from germline, CDR1 is MNHNS and CDR2 is SASEGT. With V trimmed by 1 base and J by 2 bases, 1 base remained unmatched. This CDR3 is built from 16 residues. CDR3 in amino acids: CASSEEAGAGANVLTF. Here the CDR3 DNA reads TGTGCCAGCAGTGAAGAAGCGGGAGCTGGGGCCAACGTCCTGACTTTC.